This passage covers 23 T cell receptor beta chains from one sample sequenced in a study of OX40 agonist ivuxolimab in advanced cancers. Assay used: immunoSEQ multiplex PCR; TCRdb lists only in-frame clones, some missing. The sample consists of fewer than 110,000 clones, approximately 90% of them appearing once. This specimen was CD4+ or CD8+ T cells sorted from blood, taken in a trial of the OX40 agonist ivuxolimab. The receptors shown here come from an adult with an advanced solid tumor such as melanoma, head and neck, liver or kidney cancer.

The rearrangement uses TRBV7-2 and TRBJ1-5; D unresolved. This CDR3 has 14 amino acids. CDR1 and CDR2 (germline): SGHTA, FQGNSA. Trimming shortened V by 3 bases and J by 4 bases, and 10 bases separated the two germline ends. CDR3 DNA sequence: TGTGCCAGCAGCTTTAGGGATAGAAATCAGCCCCAGCATTTT. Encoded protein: CASSFRDRNQPQHF.

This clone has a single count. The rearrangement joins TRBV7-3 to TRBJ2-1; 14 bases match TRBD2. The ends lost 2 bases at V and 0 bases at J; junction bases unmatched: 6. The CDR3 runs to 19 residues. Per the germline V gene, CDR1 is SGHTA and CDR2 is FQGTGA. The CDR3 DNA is TGTGCCAGCAGCTTACGAGCCGGGACTAGCGGGAGCTCCTACAATGAGCAGTTCTTC. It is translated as CASSLRAGTSGSSYNEQFF.

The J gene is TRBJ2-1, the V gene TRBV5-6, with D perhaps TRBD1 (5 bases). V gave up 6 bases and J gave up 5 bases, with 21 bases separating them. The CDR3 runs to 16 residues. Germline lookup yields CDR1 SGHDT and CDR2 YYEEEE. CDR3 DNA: TGTGCCAGCACCACTCTCCGGACAAGAGTAGACAATGAGCAGTTCTTC. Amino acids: CASTTLRTRVDNEQFF. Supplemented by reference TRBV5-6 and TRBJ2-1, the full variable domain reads DAGVTQSPTHLIKTRGQQVTLRCSPKSGHDTVSWYQQALGQGPQFIFQYYEEEERQRGNFPDRFSGHQFPNYSSELNVNALLLGDSALYLCASTTLRTRVDNEQFFGPGTRLTVL.

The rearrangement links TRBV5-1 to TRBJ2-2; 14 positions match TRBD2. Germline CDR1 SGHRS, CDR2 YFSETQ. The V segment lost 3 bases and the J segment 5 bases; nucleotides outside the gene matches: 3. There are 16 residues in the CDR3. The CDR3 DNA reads TGCGCCAGCAGCTGGGGACTAGCGGGAGAGACCGGGGAGCTGTTTTTT. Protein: CASSWGLAGETGELFF. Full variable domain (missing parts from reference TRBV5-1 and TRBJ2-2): KAGVTQTPRYLIKTRGQQVTLSCSPISGHRSVSWYQQTPGQGLQFLFEYFSETQRNKGNFPGRFSGRQFSNSRSEMNVSTLELGDSALYLCASSWGLAGETGELFFGEGSRLTVL.

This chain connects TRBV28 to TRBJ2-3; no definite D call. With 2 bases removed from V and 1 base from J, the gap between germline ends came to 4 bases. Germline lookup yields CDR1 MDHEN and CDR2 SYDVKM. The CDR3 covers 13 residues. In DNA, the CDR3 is TGTGCCAGCAGTTTACGGGGCACAGATACGCAGTATTTT. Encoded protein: CASSLRGTDTQYF.

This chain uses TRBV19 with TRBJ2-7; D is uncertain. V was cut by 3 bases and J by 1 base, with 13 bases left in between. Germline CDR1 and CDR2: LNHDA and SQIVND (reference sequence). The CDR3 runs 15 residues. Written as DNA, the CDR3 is TGTGCCAGTAGTATCCGTAGGGCAGGATCCTACGAGCAGTACTTC. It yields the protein CASSIRRAGSYEQYF. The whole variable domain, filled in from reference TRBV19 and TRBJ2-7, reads DGGITQSPKYLFRKEGQNVTLSCEQNLNHDAMYWYRQDPGQGLRLIYYSQIVNDFQKGDIAEGYSVSREKKESFPLTVTSAQKNPTAFYLCASSIRRAGSYEQYFGPGTRLTVT.

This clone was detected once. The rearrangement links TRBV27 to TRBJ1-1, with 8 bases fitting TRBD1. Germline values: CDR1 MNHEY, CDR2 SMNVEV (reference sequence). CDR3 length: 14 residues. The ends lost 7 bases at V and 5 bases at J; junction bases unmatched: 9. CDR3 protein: CASTRQGKVTEAFF. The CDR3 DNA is TGTGCCAGCACTCGACAGGGGAAGGTTACTGAAGCTTTCTTT.

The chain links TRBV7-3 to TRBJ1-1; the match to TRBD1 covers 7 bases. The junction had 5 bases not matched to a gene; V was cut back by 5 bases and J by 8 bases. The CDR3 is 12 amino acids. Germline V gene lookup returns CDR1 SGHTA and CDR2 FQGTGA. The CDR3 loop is CASSARDREAFF. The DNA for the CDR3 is TGTGCCAGCAGCGCCCGGGACAGAGAAGCTTTCTTT. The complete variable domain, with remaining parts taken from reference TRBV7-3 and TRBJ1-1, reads GAGVSQTPSNKVTEKGKYVELRCDPISGHTALYWYRQSLGQGPEFLIYFQGTGAADDSGLPNDRFFAVRPEGSVSTLKIQRTERGDSAVYLCASSARDREAFFGQGTRLTVV.

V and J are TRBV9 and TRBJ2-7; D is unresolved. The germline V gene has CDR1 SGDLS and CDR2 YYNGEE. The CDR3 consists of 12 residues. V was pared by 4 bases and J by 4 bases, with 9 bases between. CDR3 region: CASSPSSYEQYF. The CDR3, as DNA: TGTGCCAGCAGCCCCTCCAGTTACGAGCAGTACTTC.

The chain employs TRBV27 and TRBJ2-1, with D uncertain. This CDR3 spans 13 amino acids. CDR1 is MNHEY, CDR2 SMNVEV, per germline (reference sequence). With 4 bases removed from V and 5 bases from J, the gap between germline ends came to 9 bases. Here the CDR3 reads CASSWIRDNEQFF. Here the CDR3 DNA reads TGTGCCAGCAGTTGGATCCGCGACAATGAGCAGTTCTTC.

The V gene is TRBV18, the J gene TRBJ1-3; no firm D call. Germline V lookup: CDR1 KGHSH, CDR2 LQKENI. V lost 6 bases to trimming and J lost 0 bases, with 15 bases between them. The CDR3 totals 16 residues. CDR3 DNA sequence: TGTGCCAGCTCTCCCGGTCGACGGAACTCTGGAAACACCATATATTTT. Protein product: CASSPGRRNSGNTIYF.

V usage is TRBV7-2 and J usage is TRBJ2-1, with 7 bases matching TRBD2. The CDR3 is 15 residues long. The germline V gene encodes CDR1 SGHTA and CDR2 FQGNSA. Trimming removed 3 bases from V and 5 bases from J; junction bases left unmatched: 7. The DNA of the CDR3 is TGTGCCAGCAGCTTCTGGATAGCGGGCGACAATGAGCAGTTCTTC. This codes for CASSFWIAGDNEQFF.

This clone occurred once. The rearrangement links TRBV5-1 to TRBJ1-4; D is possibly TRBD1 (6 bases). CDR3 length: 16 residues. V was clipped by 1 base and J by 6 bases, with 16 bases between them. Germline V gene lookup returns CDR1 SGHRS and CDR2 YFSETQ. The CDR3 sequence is CASSLRTGPGDEKLFF. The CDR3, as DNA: TGCGCCAGCAGCTTGAGAACAGGGCCCGGGGATGAAAAACTGTTTTTT.

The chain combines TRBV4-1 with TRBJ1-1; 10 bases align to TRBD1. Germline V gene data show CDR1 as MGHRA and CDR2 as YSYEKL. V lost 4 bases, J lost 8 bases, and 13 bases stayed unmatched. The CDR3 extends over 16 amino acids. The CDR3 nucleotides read TGCGCCAGCAGCCCGACGACAGGGGGCGTCCAGAACGAAGCTTTCTTT. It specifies CASSPTTGGVQNEAFF.

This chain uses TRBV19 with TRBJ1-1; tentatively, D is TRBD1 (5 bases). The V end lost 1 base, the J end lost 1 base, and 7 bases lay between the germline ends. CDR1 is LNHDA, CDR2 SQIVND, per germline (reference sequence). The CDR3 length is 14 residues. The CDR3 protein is CASSIAGTNTEAFF. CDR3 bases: TGTGCCAGTAGTATAGCAGGGACGAACACTGAAGCTTTCTTT.

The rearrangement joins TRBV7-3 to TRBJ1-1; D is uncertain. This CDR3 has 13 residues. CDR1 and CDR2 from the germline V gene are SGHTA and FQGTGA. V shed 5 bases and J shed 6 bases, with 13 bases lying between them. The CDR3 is CASSHSTTAEAFF. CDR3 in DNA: TGTGCCAGCAGCCATTCAACAACGGCTGAAGCTTTCTTT.

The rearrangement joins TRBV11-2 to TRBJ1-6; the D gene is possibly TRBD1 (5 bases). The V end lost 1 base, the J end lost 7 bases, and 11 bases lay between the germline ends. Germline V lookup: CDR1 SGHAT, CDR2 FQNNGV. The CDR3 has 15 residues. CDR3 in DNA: TGTGCCAGCAGCTTAGTAGGGGCCCCAAATTCACCCCTCCACTTT. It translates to CASSLVGAPNSPLHF.

In DNA form, the CDR3 reads TGTGCCAGCACGTTAGGGGGTGAGCAGTTCTTC. Residues: CASTLGGEQFF. The chain has TRBV28 and TRBJ2-1; D may be TRBD1 (6 bases). Between the trimmed V and J ends, which lost 7 bases and 9 bases, there was a span of 10 bases. The CDR3 length is 11 residues. CDR1 is MDHEN and CDR2 is SYDVKM in the germline V gene.

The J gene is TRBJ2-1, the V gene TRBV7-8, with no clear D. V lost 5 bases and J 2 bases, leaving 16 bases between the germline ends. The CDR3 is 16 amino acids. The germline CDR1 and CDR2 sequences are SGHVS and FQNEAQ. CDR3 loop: CASSPRPTWPYNEQFF. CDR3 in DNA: TGTGCCAGCAGCCCCAGACCGACCTGGCCCTACAATGAGCAGTTCTTC.

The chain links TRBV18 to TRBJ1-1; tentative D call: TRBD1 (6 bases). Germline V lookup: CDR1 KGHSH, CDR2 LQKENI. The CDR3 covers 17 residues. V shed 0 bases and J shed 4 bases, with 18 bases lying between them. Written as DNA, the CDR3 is TGTGCCAGCTCACCACCAAACACAGGGTTGGGTAGCACTGAAGCTTTCTTT. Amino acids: CASSPPNTGLGSTEAFF.

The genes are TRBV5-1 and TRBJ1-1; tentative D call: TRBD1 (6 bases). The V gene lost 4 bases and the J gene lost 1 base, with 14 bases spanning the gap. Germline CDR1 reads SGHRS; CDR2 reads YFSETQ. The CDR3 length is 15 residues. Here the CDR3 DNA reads TGCGCCAGCAGCCCCCAGGGGAACCCGAACACTGAAGCTTTCTTT. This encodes CASSPQGNPNTEAFF. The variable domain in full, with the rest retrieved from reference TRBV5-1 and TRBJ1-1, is KAGVTQTPRYLIKTRGQQVTLSCSPISGHRSVSWYQQTPGQGLQFLFEYFSETQRNKGNFPGRFSGRQFSNSRSEMNVSTLELGDSALYLCASSPQGNPNTEAFFGQGTRLTVV.

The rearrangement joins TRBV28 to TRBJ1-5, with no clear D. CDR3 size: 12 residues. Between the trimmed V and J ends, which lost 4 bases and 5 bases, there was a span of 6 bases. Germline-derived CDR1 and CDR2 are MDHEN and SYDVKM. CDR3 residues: CASSYVHQPQHF. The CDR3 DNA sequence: TGTGCCAGCAGTTACGTACATCAGCCCCAGCATTTT.

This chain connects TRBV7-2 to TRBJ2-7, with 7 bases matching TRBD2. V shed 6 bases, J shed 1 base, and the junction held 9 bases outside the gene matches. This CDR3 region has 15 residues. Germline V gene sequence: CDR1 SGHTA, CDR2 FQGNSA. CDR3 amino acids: CASSRAGGWSYEQYF. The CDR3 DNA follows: TGTGCCAGCAGTAGAGCCGGGGGGTGGTCCTACGAGCAGTACTTC.